This T cell receptor (beta chain) was documented in a study of blood T cell repertoires in COVID-19. Study-wide context: Samples of COVID-19 (acute and convalescent) were obtained from the United States, Italy and Spain. Sources were T cells, B-cell-depleted T cells, or PBMCs; the material itself was cDNA or gDNA.

Original processing notes: Counts of nucleated cells, estimated from reference gene primer amplification, were obtained. Sequencing used immunoSEQ multiplex PCR; TCRdb keeps in-frame clones, though not all of them. The DNA was the basis for D and trimming; V, J and clone size are from that table. The repertoire holds roughly 150,000 clones, with about four fifths as singletons. V was trimmed by 5 bases and J by 0 bases, leaving 9 bases between them. Germline CDR1 LNHDA, CDR2 SQIVND (reference sequence). The CDR3 totals 14 residues. V and J are TRBV19 and TRBJ2-3, with D possibly matching TRBD2 (6 bases). The TCR was taken from a woman aged 80 or older with acute or convalescent COVID-19. Specimen: peripheral blood. CDR3 bases: TGTGCCAGTAGTCCGGGGACTAGCACAGATACGCAGTATTTT. This gives the protein CASSPGTSTDTQYF.